This TCR beta chain was documented in a study of blood T cell repertoires in COVID-19. Study summary: Italy, Spain and the United States were the sources of the convalescent and acute COVID-19 samples. From T cells, B-cell-depleted T cells, or PBMCs came the material, which was cDNA or gDNA.

Source study methods: Reference gene primer amplification in the assay estimated nucleated cell counts. TCRdb keeps only in-frame clones here, not all; method: immunoSEQ multiplex PCR. The V and J calls and the clone size are those of that table, but D and trimming were determined from the DNA. The sample includes around 98,000 clones, roughly nine tenths of them seen just once. The CDR3 spans 14 residues. Germline CDR1 reads WSHSY; CDR2 reads SAAADI. V gave up 4 bases and J gave up 6 bases, with 12 bases separating them. The TCR sequence derives from a man aged 65 to 85 with acute or convalescent COVID-19. The chain couples TRBV10-2 to TRBJ1-4; maybe TRBD1 (6 bases). Sequenced sample: peripheral blood. The CDR3 sequence is CASSVGGTDEKLFF. The CDR3 nucleotides read TGCGCCAGCAGTGTAGGGGGTACGGATGAAAAACTGTTTTTT.